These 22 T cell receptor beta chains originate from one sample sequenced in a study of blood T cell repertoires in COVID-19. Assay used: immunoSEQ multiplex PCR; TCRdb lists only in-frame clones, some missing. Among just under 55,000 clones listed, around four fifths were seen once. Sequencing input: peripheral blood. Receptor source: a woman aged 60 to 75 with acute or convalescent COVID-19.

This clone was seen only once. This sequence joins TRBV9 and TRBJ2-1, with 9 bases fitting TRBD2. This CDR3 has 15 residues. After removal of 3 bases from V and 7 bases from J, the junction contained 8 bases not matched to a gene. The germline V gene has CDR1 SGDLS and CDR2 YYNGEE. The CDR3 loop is CASSAGTSMRNEQFF. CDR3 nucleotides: TGTGCCAGCAGCGCGGGGACTAGCATGAGGAATGAGCAGTTCTTC.

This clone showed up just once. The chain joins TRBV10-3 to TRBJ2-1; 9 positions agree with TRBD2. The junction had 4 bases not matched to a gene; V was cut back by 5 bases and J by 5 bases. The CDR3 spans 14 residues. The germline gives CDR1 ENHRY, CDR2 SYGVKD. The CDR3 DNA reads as TGTGCCATCAGTCCTAGCGGGACTAACAATGAGCAGTTCTTC. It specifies CAISPSGTNNEQFF.

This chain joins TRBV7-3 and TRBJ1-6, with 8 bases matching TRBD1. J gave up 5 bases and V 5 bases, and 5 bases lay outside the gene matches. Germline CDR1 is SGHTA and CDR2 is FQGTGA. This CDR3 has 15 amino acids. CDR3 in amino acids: CASSAQGANNSPLHF. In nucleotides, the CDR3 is TGTGCCAGCAGCGCTCAGGGGGCGAATAATTCACCCCTCCACTTT. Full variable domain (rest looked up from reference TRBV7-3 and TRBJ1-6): GAGVSQTPSNKVTEKGKYVELRCDPISGHTALYWYRQSLGQGPEFLIYFQGTGAADDSGLPNDRFFAVRPEGSVSTLKIQRTERGDSAVYLCASSAQGANNSPLHFGNGTRLTVT.

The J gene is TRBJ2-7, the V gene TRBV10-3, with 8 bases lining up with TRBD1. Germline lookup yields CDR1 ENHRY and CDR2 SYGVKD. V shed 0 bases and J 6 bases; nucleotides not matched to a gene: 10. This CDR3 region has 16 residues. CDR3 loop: CAISESSGQGGTEQYF. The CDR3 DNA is TGTGCCATCAGTGAGTCGAGCGGACAGGGTGGGACCGAGCAGTACTTC.

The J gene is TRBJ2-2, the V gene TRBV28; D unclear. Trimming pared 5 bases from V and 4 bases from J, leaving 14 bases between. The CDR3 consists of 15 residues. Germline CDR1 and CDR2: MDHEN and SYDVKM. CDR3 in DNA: TGTGCCAGCAGTATATCCTCTCGGTTCACCGGGGAGCTGTTTTTT. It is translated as CASSISSRFTGELFF. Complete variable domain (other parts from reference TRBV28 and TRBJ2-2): DVKVTQSSRYLVKRTGEKVFLECVQDMDHENMFWYRQDPGLGLRLIYFSYDVKMKEKGDIPEGYSVSREKKERFSLILESASTNQTSMYLCASSISSRFTGELFFGEGSRLTVL.

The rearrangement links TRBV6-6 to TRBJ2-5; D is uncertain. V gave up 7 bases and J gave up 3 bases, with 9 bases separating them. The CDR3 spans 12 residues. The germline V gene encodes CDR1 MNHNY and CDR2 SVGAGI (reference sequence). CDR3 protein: CASIFPEETQYF. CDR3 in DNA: TGTGCCAGCATCTTCCCGGAAGAGACCCAGTACTTC.

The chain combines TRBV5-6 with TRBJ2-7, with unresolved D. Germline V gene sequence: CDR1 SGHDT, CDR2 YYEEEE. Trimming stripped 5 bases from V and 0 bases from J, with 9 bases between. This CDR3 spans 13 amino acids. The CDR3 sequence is CASSIGGSYEQYF. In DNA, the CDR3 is TGTGCCAGCAGTATAGGCGGCTCCTACGAGCAGTACTTC.

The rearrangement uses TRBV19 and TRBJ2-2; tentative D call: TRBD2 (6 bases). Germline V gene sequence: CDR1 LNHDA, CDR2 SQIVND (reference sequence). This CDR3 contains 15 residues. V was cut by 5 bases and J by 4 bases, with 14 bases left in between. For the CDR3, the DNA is TGTGCCAGTAGTTTCCGGCGGGACCTCACCGGGGAGCTGTTTTTT. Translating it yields CASSFRRDLTGELFF.

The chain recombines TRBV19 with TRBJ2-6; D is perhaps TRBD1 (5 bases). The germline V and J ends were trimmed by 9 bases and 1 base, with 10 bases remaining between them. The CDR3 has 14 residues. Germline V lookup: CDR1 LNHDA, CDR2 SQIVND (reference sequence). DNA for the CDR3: TGTGCCAGCTCTAGGGGATCTGGGGCCAACGTCCTGACTTTC. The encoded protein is CASSRGSGANVLTF. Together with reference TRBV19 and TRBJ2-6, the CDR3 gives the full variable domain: DGGITQSPKYLFRKEGQNVTLSCEQNLNHDAMYWYRQDPGQGLRLIYYSQIVNDFQKGDIAEGYSVSREKKESFPLTVTSAQKNPTAFYLCASSRGSGANVLTFGAGSRLTVL.

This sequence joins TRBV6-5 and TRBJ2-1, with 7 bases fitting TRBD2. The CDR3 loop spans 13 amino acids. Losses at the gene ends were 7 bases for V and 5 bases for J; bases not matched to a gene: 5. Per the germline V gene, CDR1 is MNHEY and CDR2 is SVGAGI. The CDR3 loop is CASNSLADNEQFF. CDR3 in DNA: TGTGCCAGCAATAGTCTAGCGGACAATGAGCAGTTCTTC.

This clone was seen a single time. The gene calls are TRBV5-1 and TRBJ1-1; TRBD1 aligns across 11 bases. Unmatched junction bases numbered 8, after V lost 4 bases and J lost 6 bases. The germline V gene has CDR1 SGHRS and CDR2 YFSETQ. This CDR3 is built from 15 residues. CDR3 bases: TGCGCCAGCAGCGGAGGACAGGGGGCGTTCGCTGAAGCTTTCTTT. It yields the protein CASSGGQGAFAEAFF.

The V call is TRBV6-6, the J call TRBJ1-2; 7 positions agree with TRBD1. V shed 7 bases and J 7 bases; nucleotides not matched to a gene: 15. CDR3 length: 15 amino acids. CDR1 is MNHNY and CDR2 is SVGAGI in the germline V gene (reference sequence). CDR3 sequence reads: CASTRTGNLGSGYTF. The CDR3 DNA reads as TGTGCCAGCACCAGGACAGGCAACCTGGGTAGTGGCTACACCTTC.

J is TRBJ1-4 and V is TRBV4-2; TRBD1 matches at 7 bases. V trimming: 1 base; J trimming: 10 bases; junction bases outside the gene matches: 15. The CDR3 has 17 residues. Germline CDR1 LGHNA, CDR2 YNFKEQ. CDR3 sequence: CASSQVTSRRTGVKLFF. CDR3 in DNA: TGTGCCAGCAGCCAAGTTACCTCACGGCGAACAGGGGTAAAACTGTTTTTT.

The CDR3 sequence: CASSERDRGSDGYTF. The CDR3 nucleotides read TGTGCCAGTAGTGAAAGGGACAGGGGATCGGATGGCTACACCTTC. The genes are TRBV19 and TRBJ1-2; 10 bases line up with TRBD1. In germline, CDR1 is LNHDA, CDR2 SQIVND (reference sequence). Trimming at V came to 5 bases and at J to 6 bases, leaving 9 bases not matched to a gene. This CDR3 has 15 residues.

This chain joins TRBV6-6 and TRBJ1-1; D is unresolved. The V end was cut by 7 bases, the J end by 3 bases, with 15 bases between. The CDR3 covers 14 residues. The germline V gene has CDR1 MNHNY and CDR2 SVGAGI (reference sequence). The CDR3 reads CASTYTSGDTEAFF. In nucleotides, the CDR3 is TGTGCCAGCACCTACACCTCGGGAGACACTGAAGCTTTCTTT.

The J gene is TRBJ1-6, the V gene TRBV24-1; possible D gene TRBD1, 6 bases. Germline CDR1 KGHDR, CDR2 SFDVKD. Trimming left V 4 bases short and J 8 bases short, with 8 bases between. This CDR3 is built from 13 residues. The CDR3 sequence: CATSEDSHSPLHF. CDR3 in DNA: TGTGCCACCAGTGAGGACAGTCATTCACCCCTCCACTTT.

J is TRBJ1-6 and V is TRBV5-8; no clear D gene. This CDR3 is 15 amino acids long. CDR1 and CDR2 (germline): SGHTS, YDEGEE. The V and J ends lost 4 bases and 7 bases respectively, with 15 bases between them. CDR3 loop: CASSPRVPRNSPLHF. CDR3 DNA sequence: TGTGCCAGCAGCCCCCGGGTTCCGAGAAATTCACCCCTCCACTTT.

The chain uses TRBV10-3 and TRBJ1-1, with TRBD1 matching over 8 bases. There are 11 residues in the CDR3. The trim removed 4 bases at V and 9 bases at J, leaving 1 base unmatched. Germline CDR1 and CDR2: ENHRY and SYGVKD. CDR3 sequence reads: CAISGTGQAFF. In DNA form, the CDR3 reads TGTGCCATCAGTGGGACAGGGCAAGCTTTCTTT.

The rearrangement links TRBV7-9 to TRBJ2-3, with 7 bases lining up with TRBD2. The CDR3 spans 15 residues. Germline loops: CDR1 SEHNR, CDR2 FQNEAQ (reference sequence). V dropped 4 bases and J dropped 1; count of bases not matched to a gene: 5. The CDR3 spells CASSSRGRGTDTQYF. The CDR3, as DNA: TGTGCCAGCAGCTCACGTGGGAGGGGCACAGATACGCAGTATTTT.

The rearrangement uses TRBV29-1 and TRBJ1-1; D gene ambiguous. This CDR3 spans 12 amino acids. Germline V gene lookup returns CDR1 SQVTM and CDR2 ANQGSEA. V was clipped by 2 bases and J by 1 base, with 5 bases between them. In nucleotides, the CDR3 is TGCAGCGTTGAAAGACAGAACACTGAAGCTTTCTTT. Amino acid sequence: CSVERQNTEAFF. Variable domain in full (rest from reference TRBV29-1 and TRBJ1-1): SAVISQKPSRDICQRGTSLTIQCQVDSQVTMMFWYRQQPGQSLTLIATANQGSEATYESGFVIDKFPISRPNLTFSTLTVSNMSPEDSSIYLCSVERQNTEAFFGQGTRLTVV.

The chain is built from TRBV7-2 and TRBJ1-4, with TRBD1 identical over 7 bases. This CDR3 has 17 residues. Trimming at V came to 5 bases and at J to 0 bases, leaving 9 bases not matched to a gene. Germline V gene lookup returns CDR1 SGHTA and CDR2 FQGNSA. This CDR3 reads CASSHKGGVATNEKLFF. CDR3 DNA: TGTGCCAGCAGCCACAAAGGGGGCGTTGCAACTAATGAAAAACTGTTTTTT.

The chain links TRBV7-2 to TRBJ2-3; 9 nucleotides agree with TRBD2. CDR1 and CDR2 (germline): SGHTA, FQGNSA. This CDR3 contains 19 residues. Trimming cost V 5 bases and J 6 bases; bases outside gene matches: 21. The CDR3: CASSRTSHPGREGLDTQYF. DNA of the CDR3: TGTGCCAGCAGCCGTACATCTCACCCCGGGCGGGAGGGCCTGGATACGCAGTATTTT. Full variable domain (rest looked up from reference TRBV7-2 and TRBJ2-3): GAGVSQSPSNKVTEKGKDVELRCDPISGHTALYWYRQSLGQGLEFLIYFQGNSAPDKSGLPSDRFSAERTGGSVSTLTIQRTQQEDSAVYLCASSRTSHPGREGLDTQYFGPGTRLTVL.